This T cell receptor (beta chain) was identified during a study of T cell responses to AZD1222 COVID-19 vaccine listed by TCRdb under 2021. General notes on the study: A total of 230 to 250 trial participants underwent TCR sequencing, of whom 200 to 220 had received two doses of AZD1222 and approximately 26 had received two doses of the MenACWY control vaccine. Trial participants were enrolled by age into 18-55, 56-69 and 70-plus year subgroups, with about 150, 28 and 57 TCR-sequenced participants respectively. General conclusions and limits of the study: Spike-specific TCR breadth and depth rose significantly after two AZD1222 doses compared with day 0 and with MenACWY recipients. Vaccine-associated CD4 TCRs spanned the whole spike protein, with dominant responses in regions 160-218 and 743-854. Because no day 14 peak-response samples were available, the repertoires could be characterized only after the peak T cell response. Only five or six AZD1222 recipients were SARS-CoV-2 seropositive at baseline, limiting conclusions about previously exposed vaccinees. Reportedly, almost half of the unique spike-specific TCRs recognized epitopes lying outside the regions that are mutated in the B.1.351 and B.1.1.7 variants. Participants were mostly white British, with more females than males. The authors suggested clonal diversity may have been underestimated. In the small 56-69-year group, the increase in depth fell short of significance, most likely because of low power.

Explained via the paper, the time point label denotes: about 28 days (+/-7) after the second vaccine dose. Because spike-specific TCR depth and breadth did not differ between the two schedules, AZD1222 recipients who got a second dose at roughly 4 weeks were pooled with those who got a second dose at roughly 12 weeks. Vaccinee samples came from UK trials COV001 and COV002, including a single-blind randomized controlled phase 2/3 trial of AZD1222 (ChAdOx1 nCoV-19) in healthy adults. Trial participant PBMC samples were collected at day 0 and day 28 after the second dose for TCRbeta chain sequencing. The CDR3 regions of human TCRbeta chains were analyzed by immunosequencing. Processing in the source paper ran as follows. TCRs in the repertoires were compared against a reference library of SARS-CoV-2-specific TCRs that had been generated with the MIRA antigen-specificity platform. Breadth meant the fraction of unique TCRs that were SARS-CoV-2-associated, whereas depth meant the fraction of total T cells that were SARS-CoV-2-associated. Each spike-specific TCR was assigned to its reactive spike region and to a CD4 or CD8 class using the MIRA data. Log10-transformed breadth and depth values were compared by one-way ANOVA with Sidak's multiple comparisons tests. TCRdb retrieved this table from immuneACCESS and kept in-frame rearrangements only. Not all clones are present; in checked studies, unresolved V genes account for under half, and no reason is known for the remainder. That table is the source of V, J and clone size, and D and trimming were worked out from the DNA. The sample table holds 100,000 to 150,000 clones, of which approximately 85% were seen once. Of the sample, roughly 4.4% falls within the top ten clones.

The germline V gene (reference sequence) sets CDR1 to SGHNT and CDR2 to YYREEE. V was cut back by 1 base and J by 6 bases, leaving a gap of 16 bases between them. Inclusive of the bounding cysteine and phenylalanine, the CDR3 is 15 residues long. Only the CDR3 DNA is retained, 45 bases long and in frame from the first base. Remarks on this clone: The clone's antigen remains unknown. Within one base of it there is no much larger clone, and no base qualities were kept.

The source material was peripheral blood, sampled 28 days after the second AZD1222 dose. The source is an adult who received the AZD1222 COVID-19 vaccine. The sequence links TRBV5-4 to TRBJ1-2, with the D gene uncertain. The nucleotide sequence is given as TGTGCCAGCAGCTTGTCGGGTGGAGGAGGTCATGGCTACACCTTC. This yields the protein CASSLSGGGGHGYTF.